This entry lists 10 T cell receptor beta chains sequenced from one sample in a study of cytomegalovirus exposure and HLA in healthy donors. Both 60 Vbeta primers and 13 Jbeta primers went into the PCR. Produced via immunoSEQ multiplex PCR; TCRdb's table is partial and in-frame only. The sample holds about 55,000 clones, about 84% seen once. Sequenced material: PBMCs. The source of these receptors is a female donor in good health and CMV-seronegative.

The V and J genes are TRBV19 and TRBJ1-5, with 8 bases lining up with TRBD1. Trimming cost V 4 bases and J 6 bases; bases outside gene matches: 8. The CDR3 has 15 residues. The germline V gene has CDR1 LNHDA and CDR2 SQIVND (reference sequence). CDR3 nucleotide sequence: TGTGCCAGTAGTACGCTGCAGGGGGCAGGTCAGCCCCAGCATTTT. Encoded protein: CASSTLQGAGQPQHF.

As to this clone: Other DNA sequences in this specimen translate into the identical CDR3. The chain has TRBV9 and TRBJ1-1; possibly TRBD1 for D (6 bases). V lost 2 bases, J lost 1 base, and 9 bases lay in between. Germline V CDR1 and CDR2: SGDLS, YYNGEE. There are 14 residues in the CDR3. As DNA, the CDR3 is TGTGCCAGCAGCGTCGGACAGAGGAACACTGAAGCTTTCTTT. Encoded protein: CASSVGQRNTEAFF.

This clone was seen only once. The chain joins TRBV7-2 to TRBJ1-2; 8 nucleotides line up with TRBD1. Germline trimming cut 5 bases from V and 4 bases from J; bases unmatched to any gene: 12. This CDR3 has 16 amino acids. Germline loops: CDR1 SGHTA, CDR2 FQGNSA. The CDR3 protein is CASSRTSGDRIYGYTF. Written as DNA, the CDR3 is TGTGCCAGCAGCCGGACTTCGGGGGACAGGATCTATGGCTACACCTTC.

J is TRBJ2-7 and V is TRBV9, with 12 bases identical to TRBD2. This CDR3 spans 14 amino acids. Germline trimming cut 7 bases from V and 2 bases from J; bases unmatched to any gene: 4. Per germline, CDR1 SGDLS and CDR2 YYNGEE. This CDR3 reads CASGGLAGTYEQYF. CDR3 bases: TGTGCCAGCGGGGGACTAGCGGGTACCTACGAGCAGTACTTC.

The chain couples TRBV6-5 to TRBJ2-7; TRBD1 matches 9 bases. The CDR3 contains 15 residues. From germline, CDR1 is MNHEY and CDR2 SVGAGI. J lost 4 bases, V lost 5 bases, and 9 bases had no gene match. The CDR3 protein is CASSKEQGAGYEQYF. CDR3 sequence (DNA): TGTGCCAGCAGTAAAGAACAGGGGGCTGGGTACGAGCAGTACTTC.

This clone was found a few times. The chain uses TRBV7-2 and TRBJ1-5, with unresolved D. Germline assignment: CDR1 SGHTA and CDR2 FQGNSA. The CDR3 length is 15 residues. V shed 2 bases and J shed 0 bases, with 8 bases lying between them. CDR3 sequence: CASSLTPVSNQPQHF. CDR3 nucleotide sequence: TGTGCCAGCAGCTTAACACCAGTTAGCAATCAGCCCCAGCATTTT.

This chain joins TRBV12-5 and TRBJ1-2, with D possibly TRBD1 on 6 matching bases. This CDR3 comprises 16 residues. Germline V gene data show CDR1 as LGHNT and CDR2 as FRNRAP. The V end was cut by 0 bases, the J end by 2 bases, with 13 bases between. The DNA for the CDR3 is TGTGCTAGTGGTTTGGTACTCAGGGGAAAGAACTATGGCTACACCTTC. Encoded protein: CASGLVLRGKNYGYTF.

This clone was seen a few times. The chain uses TRBV2 and TRBJ1-3, with unresolved D. CDR1 is SNHLY, CDR2 FYNNEI, per germline. Trimming cost V 5 bases and J 0 bases, with 8 bases left between them. The CDR3 length is 14 residues. Written as DNA, the CDR3 is TGTGCCAGCAGTCCCTACGGCTCTGGAAACACCATATATTTT. Residues: CASSPYGSGNTIYF.

The V gene is TRBV6-4, the J gene TRBJ2-1; 7 positions match TRBD2. Germline CDR1 is MRHNA and CDR2 is SNTAGT. J was trimmed by 0 bases and V by 3 bases; bases with no gene match: 2. The CDR3 runs to 15 residues. As DNA, the CDR3 is TGTGCCAGCAGTGAAGCTAGCGGCTCCTACAATGAGCAGTTCTTC. Translation gives CASSEASGSYNEQFF.

This chain uses TRBV15 with TRBJ1-4; 7 nucleotides line up with TRBD1. CDR1 and CDR2 (germline): LNHNV, YYDKDF (reference sequence). The CDR3 covers 16 residues. J lost 8 bases, V lost 0 bases, and 9 bases had no gene match. The DNA of the CDR3 is TGTGCCACCAGCAGAGATTCGGCAGGGGGGCACGAAAAACTGTTTTTT. Translated, it gives CATSRDSAGGHEKLFF.